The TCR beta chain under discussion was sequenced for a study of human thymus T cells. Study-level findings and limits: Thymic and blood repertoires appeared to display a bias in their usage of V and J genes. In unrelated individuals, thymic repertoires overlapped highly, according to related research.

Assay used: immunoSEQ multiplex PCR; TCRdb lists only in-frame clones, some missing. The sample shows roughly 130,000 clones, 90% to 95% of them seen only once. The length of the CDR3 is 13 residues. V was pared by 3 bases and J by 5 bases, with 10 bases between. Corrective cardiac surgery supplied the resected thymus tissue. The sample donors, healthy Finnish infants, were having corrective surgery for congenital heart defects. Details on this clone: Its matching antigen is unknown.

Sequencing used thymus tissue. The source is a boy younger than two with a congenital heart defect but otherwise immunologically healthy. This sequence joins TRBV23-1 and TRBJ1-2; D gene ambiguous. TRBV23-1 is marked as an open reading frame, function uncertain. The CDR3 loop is CASSHPGLYGYTF. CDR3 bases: TGCGCCAGCAGTCACCCGGGTCTATATGGCTACACCTTC.